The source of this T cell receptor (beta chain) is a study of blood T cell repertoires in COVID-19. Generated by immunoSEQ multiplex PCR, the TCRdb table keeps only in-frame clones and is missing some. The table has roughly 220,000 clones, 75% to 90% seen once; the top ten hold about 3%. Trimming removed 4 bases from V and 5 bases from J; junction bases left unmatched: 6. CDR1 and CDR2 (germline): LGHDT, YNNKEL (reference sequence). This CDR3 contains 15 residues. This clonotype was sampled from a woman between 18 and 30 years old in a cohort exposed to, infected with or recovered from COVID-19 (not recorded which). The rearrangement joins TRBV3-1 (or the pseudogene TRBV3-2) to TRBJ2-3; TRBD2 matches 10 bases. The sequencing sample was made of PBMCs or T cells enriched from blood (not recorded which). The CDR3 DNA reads TGTGCCAGCAGCCTAACTAGCGGGGTACGAGATACGCAGTATTTT. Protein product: CASSLTSGVRDTQYF.